The 9 T cell receptor beta chains in this list originate from one sample, sequenced in a study of CD8 T cells in ankylosing spondylitis. Findings of the study overall: A TCR beta motif of 8 or 9 highly homologous variants appeared characteristic of ankylosing spondylitis blood.

Using its own MiXCR run on the 5' RACE reads, TCRdb lists one record per CDR3 protein. Among about 750,000 distinct CDR3 sequences listed, roughly 19% were seen once. The antigens for these receptors are not known. The material sequenced was blood, either unsorted or a sorted T cell fraction (not recorded which). These receptors were collected from a male donor with ankylosing spondylitis.

The chain uses TRBV6-4 and TRBJ2-3, with a tentative D call TRBD2 (6 bases). Trimming pared 3 bases from V and 0 bases from J, leaving 7 bases between. The CDR3 runs 14 residues. Germline V gene sequence: CDR1 MRHNA, CDR2 SNTAGT. The CDR3 coding sequence is TGTGCCAGCAGTGAGGGGACTAGCACAGATACGCAGTATTTT. Translating it yields CASSEGTSTDTQYF.

This clonotype came up a few times. The chain has TRBV29-1 and TRBJ1-2, with D uncertain. The CDR3 runs 12 residues. Germline lookup yields CDR1 SQVTM and CDR2 ANQGSEA. The V and J ends lost 1 base and 5 bases respectively, with 8 bases between them. For the CDR3, the DNA is TGCAGCGTTGAAGTAGTGGCGTATGGCTACACCTTC. Amino acids: CSVEVVAYGYTF.

This clonotype came up many times. The genes are TRBV4-2 and TRBJ2-7; D assignment may be TRBD1 or TRBD2 (5 bases each). V was shortened by 0 bases and J by 0 bases, with 12 bases between the two germline ends. The CDR3 is made up of 16 amino acids. Germline V gene sequence: CDR1 LGHNA, CDR2 YNFKEQ. CDR3 in amino acids: CASSQDHSGTSYEQYF. Written as DNA, the CDR3 is TGTGCCAGCAGCCAAGATCACAGTGGGACCTCCTACGAGCAGTACTTC.

In this sample, this clonotype turned up a few times. CDR3 in DNA: TGTGCCAGCAGTCCGGCTAGCGGGGGGGGAGAGACCCAGTACTTC. Protein product: CASSPASGGGETQYF. The V call is TRBV6-1, the J call TRBJ2-5; 12 positions match TRBD2. V lost 5 bases to trimming and J lost 4 bases; unmatched junction nucleotides: 5. The CDR3 sequence is 15 residues long. Germline CDR1 MNHNS, CDR2 SASEGT.

This clonotype has a count of ten or more. The rearrangement links TRBV5-1 to TRBJ2-5, with 10 bases matching TRBD1. Germline V lookup: CDR1 SGHRS, CDR2 YFSETQ. This CDR3 has 18 amino acids. V was clipped by 4 bases and J by 0 bases; unmatched bases: 12. In nucleotides, the CDR3 is TGCGCCAGCAGCATAGGACAGGGGGGCCGAACACACCAAGAGACCCAGTACTTC. Protein sequence: CASSIGQGGRTHQETQYF.

The chain uses TRBV12-3 or TRBV12-4 and TRBJ2-7; D tentatively fits TRBD1 or TRBD2 (5 bases each). The CDR3 extends over 17 amino acids. V was pared by 3 bases and J by 5 bases, with 23 bases between. CDR3 sequence reads: CASSFVRSPGPLDEQYF. DNA of the CDR3: TGTGCCAGCAGTTTTGTCAGGTCTCCGGGACCGCTGGACGAGCAGTACTTC.

This clonotype occurred a few times. The chain recombines TRBV4-1 with TRBJ1-1; a possible D gene is TRBD1 (5 bases). The CDR3 runs to 17 residues. Germline loops: CDR1 MGHRA, CDR2 YSYEKL. The V and J ends lost 4 bases and 3 bases respectively, with 21 bases between them. The CDR3 DNA reads as TGCGCCAGCAGCCTCTACCGGGGGACCCCGGAGGACACTGAAGCTTTCTTT. This translates into CASSLYRGTPEDTEAFF.

The rearrangement joins TRBV20-1 to TRBJ2-2, with a weak D call TRBD2 (5 bases). The CDR3 consists of 16 residues. The germline CDR1 and CDR2 sequences are DFQATT and SNEGSKA (reference sequence). V gave up 5 bases and J gave up 0 bases, with 16 bases separating them. This CDR3 is CSAGISTGTNTGELFF. The DNA of the CDR3 is TGCAGTGCTGGCATTTCCACGGGAACGAACACCGGGGAGCTGTTTTTT.

This clonotype was detected only a few times. This chain joins TRBV20-1 and TRBJ2-7, with 10 bases fitting TRBD2. V shed 4 bases and J 2 bases; nucleotides not matched to a gene: 20. Germline CDR1 DFQATT, CDR2 SNEGSKA (reference sequence). The length of the CDR3 is 19 residues. The CDR3 is CSANGGGRTSGKFTYEQYF. The CDR3 region has the DNA TGCAGTGCTAACGGGGGGGGCAGGACTAGCGGAAAATTTACCTACGAGCAGTACTTC.